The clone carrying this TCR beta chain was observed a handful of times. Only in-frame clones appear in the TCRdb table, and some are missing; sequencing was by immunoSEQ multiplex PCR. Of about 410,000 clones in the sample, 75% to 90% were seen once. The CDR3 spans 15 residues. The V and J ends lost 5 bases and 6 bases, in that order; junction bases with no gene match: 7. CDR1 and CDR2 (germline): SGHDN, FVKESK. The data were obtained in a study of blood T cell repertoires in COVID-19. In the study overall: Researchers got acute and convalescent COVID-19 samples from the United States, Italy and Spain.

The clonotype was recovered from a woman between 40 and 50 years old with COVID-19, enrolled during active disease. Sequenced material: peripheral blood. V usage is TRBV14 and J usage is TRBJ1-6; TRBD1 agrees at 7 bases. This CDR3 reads CASSYDRASNSPLHF. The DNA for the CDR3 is TGTGCCAGCAGCTACGACAGGGCTAGTAATTCACCCCTCCACTTT.